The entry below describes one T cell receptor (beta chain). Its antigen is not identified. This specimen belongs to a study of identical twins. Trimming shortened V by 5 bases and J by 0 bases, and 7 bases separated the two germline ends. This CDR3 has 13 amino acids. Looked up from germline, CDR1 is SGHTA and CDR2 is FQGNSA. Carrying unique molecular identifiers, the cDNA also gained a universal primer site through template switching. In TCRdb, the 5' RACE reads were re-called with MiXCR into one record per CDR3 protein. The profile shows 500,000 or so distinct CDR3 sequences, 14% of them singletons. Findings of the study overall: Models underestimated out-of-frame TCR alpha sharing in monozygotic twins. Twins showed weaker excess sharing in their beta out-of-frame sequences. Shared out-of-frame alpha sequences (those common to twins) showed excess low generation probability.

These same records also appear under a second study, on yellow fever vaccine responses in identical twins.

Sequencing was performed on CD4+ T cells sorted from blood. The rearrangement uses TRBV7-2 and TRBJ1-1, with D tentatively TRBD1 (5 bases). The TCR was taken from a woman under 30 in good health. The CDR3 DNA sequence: TGTGCCAGCAGCGGGGCCATGAACACTGAAGCTTTCTTT. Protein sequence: CASSGAMNTEAFF.